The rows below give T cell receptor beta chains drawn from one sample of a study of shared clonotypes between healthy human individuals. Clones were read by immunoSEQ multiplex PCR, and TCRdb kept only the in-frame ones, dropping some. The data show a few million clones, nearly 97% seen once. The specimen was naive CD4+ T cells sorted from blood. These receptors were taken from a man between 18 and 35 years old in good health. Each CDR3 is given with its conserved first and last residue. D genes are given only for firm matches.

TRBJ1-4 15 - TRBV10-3 CAISEWGPSGEKLFF
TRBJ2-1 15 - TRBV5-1 CASSSAETARNEQFF
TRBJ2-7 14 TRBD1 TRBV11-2 CASSLGTGTYEQYF
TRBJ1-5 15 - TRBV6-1 CASSEEGRSNQPQHF
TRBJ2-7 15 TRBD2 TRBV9 CASSVATSGVPEQYF
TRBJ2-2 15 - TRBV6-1 CASRLDTTNTGELFF
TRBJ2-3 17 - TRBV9 CASSPRIGTPSTDTQYF
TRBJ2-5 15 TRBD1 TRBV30 CAWSVQGGPKETQYF
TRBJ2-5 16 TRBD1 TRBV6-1 CASSEVGQGLQETQYF
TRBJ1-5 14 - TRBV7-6 CASSFGESNQPQHF
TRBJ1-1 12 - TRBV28 CASSGDSIEAFF
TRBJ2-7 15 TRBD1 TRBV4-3 CASSQVTGGSYEQYF
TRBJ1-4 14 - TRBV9 CASSAGLPNEKLFF
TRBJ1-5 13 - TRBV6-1 CASSETENQPQHF
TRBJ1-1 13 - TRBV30 CAWSWAGNTEAFF
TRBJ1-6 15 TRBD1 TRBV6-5 CASSLGQLYNSPLHF
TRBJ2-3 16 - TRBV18 CASSPLGTEGTDTQYF
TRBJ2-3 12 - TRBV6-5 CASSSSTDTQYF
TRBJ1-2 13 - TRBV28 CASYGPGESGYTF
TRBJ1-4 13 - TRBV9 CASSPKIEEKLFF
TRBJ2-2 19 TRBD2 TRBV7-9 CASSFGTSGRPHLGGELFF
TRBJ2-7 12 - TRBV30 CAWSGTAYEQYF
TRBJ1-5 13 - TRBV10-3 CAISEAGDQPQHF
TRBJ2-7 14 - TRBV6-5 CASSYRENPYEQYF
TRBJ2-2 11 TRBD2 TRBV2 CASAGAGELFF
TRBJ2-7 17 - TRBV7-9 CASSSPMGRETNHEQYF
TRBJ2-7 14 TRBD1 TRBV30 CAWSRQGAGSEQYF
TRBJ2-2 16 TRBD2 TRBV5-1 CASREASGSLTGELFF
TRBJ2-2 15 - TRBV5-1 CASSIRRGSPGELFF
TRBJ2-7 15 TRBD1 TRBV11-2 CASSPTSGTGVEQYF
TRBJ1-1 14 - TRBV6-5 CASSYSRLGTEAFF
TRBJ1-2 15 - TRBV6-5 CASTRRGPSLEGYTF
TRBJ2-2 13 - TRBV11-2 CASSLQGTGELFF
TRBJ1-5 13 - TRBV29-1 CSVIGESNQPQHF
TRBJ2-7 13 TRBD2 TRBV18 CASSQMSGNEQYF
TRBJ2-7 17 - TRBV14 CASSHHSGTPRFYEQYF
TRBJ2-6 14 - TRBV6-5 CASSYSPGANVLTF
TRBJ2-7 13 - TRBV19 CASRDLSSYEQYF
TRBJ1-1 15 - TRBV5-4 CASTFQPQGDTEAFF
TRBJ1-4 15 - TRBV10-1 CASSGFKTPNEKLFF
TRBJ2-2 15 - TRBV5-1 CASSRGQVDTGELFF
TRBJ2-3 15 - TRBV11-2 CASSLGTRSTDTQYF
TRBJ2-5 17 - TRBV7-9 CASSLRGPTGVRETQYF
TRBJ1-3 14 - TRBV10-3 CAITVTDSGNTIYF
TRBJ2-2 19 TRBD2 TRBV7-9 CASSFRYPTGLAFDGELFF
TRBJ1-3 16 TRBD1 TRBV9 CASSPYLGTAGNTIYF